The subject of this entry is one TCR beta chain. Its antigen is still unknown. These data are taken from a study of T cell responses to AZD1222 COVID-19 vaccine. Overall study findings and caveats: Two AZD1222 administrations were followed by greater Spike-specific TCR breadth and depth.

Measured with immunoSEQ multiplex PCR; TCRdb has only the in-frame clones, and not every one. This sample yields 90,000 or so clones, of which 88% are seen a single time; roughly 19% belongs to the top ten. The CDR3 runs to 14 residues. Germline CDR1 reads LGHNA; CDR2 reads YSLEER. V lost 0 bases, J lost 9 bases, and 1 base stayed unmatched. The receptor comes from an adult in good health. The J gene is TRBJ1-6, the V gene TRBV4-3; 8 bases are a match to TRBD1. This material consisted of peripheral blood, taken on day 0 of AZD1222 vaccination. This chain's CDR3 is CASSQDGQGSPLHF. The CDR3 nucleotides are TGCGCCAGCAGCCAAGATGGACAGGGTTCACCCCTCCACTTT.